The 12 T cell receptor beta chains below all came from one sample that was sequenced in a study of T-cell reconstitution after alpha-beta-depleted transplantation in children (dated by TCRdb to the mid-2010s). The library was obtained by PCR. Data came from an Illumina HiSeq 2500. To normalize quantification of the TCRbeta repertoire, the TCR libraries were built with molecular barcoding that relied on unique molecular identifiers. Through fastp at Q25 and MiXCR, TCRdb rebuilt clones from the public reads, retaining in-frame beta chains. Rows matching on CDR3 protein sequence are summarized as one entry with the most common DNA and genes. The sample data list a few hundred thousand distinct CDR3 sequences, and about 16% of these were observed just once. More than 2.5% of the sample goes to the ten largest clones. The starting material was PBMCs from the stem cell graft donor, obtained from the stem cell graft. These receptors were taken from a human donor who donated a stem cell graft to a child with acute lymphoblastic leukemia.

This clonotype was counted ten times or more. The chain links TRBV12-3 or TRBV12-4 to TRBJ2-7; D gene uncertain. The CDR3 runs 13 residues. V dropped 6 bases and J dropped 0 bases, with 9 bases sitting between them. The CDR3 loop reads CASRPSDSYEQYF. Here the CDR3 DNA reads TGTGCCAGCAGACCCTCCGACTCCTACGAGCAGTACTTC.

J is TRBJ2-1 and V is TRBV3-1; 8 bases line up with TRBD2. Germline V lookup: CDR1 LGHDT, CDR2 YNNKEL (reference sequence). CDR3 length equals 17 residues. V lost 11 bases, J lost 0 bases, and 15 bases stayed unmatched. In nucleotides, the CDR3 is TGTGCCTCCTGCCCTGGGCGGCTAGCGGGCTCCTACAATGAGCAGTTCTTC. Translation: CASCPGRLAGSYNEQFF.

This clonotype was counted only a few times. The rearrangement joins TRBV12-3 or TRBV12-4 to TRBJ1-1, with D perhaps TRBD1 (5 bases). CDR3 length equals 12 residues. Trimming removed 10 bases at V and 4 bases at J, with 13 bases between. The CDR3 loop is CATQGWGTEAFF. The CDR3 bases are TGTGCCACCCAGGGCTGGGGCACTGAAGCTTTCTTT.

In its sample, this clonotype was seen a few times. The rearrangement links TRBV11-1 to TRBJ1-3; 9 bases are shared with TRBD1. The CDR3 covers 18 residues. J was trimmed by 0 bases and V by 5 bases; bases with no gene match: 11. CDR1 is SGHAT, CDR2 FQDESV, per germline (reference sequence). The CDR3 spells CASSNLGGTGISGNTIYF. In DNA form, the CDR3 reads TGTGCCAGCAGCAACCTCGGCGGGACAGGGATCTCTGGAAACACCATATATTTT.

The CDR3 protein is CASSRPSGRTGNEQFF. DNA of the CDR3: TGTGCCAGCAGTCGACCTAGCGGGAGGACGGGCAATGAGCAGTTCTTC. The V gene is TRBV6-1, the J gene TRBJ2-1; 11 nucleotides agree with TRBD2. This CDR3 comprises 16 residues. The germline V gene encodes CDR1 MNHNS and CDR2 SASEGT. V lost 5 bases, J lost 6 bases, and 9 bases stayed unmatched.

The sample holds a few counts of this clonotype. V gene TRBV27 combines with J gene TRBJ2-7, with 9 bases identical to TRBD1. After removal of 0 bases from V and 3 bases from J, the junction contained 6 bases not matched to a gene. The CDR3 extends over 16 amino acids. CDR1 is MNHEY and CDR2 is SMNVEV in the germline V gene (reference sequence). For the CDR3, the DNA is TGTGCCAGCAGTTTATCCGGGGGGACAGGGTTCTACGAGCAGTACTTC. This encodes CASSLSGGTGFYEQYF.

This clonotype was counted at least ten times. At one boundary the junction diverges from the germline segment, which might be a read error. CDR3 loop: CASSLGGGNQPQHF. The CDR3 DNA is TGTGCCAGCAGCTTAGGGGGTGGCAATCAGCCCCAGCATTTT. This sequence joins TRBV5-1 and TRBJ1-5; maybe TRBD1 (6 bases). The CDR3 totals 14 residues. Germline V CDR1 and CDR2: SGHRS, YFSETQ.

The chain is built from TRBV13 and TRBJ2-7; the D gene is possibly TRBD1 (5 bases). The length of the CDR3 is 12 residues. Trimming took 4 bases from V and 6 from J, leaving 10 bases between them. CDR1 and CDR2 (germline): PRHDT, FYEKMQ (reference sequence). The CDR3 loop reads CASSSGPAEQYF. As DNA, the CDR3 is TGTGCCAGCAGCTCAGGGCCAGCCGAGCAGTACTTC.

This clonotype was detected a few times. The chain employs TRBV25-1 and TRBJ2-3; possibly TRBD2 for D (5 bases). In germline, CDR1 is MGHDK, CDR2 SYGVNS. The CDR3 totals 17 residues. V was clipped by 0 bases and J by 0 bases, with 13 bases between them. The DNA for the CDR3 is TGTGCCAGCAGTGAATATTTTAGCGATACTAGCACAGATACGCAGTATTTT. This gives the protein CASSEYFSDTSTDTQYF.

This clonotype was counted a few times. The rearrangement links TRBV12-3 or TRBV12-4 to TRBJ2-3; possible D gene TRBD2, 5 bases. CDR3 length equals 14 residues. V lost 8 bases, J lost 3 bases, and 15 bases lay in between. The chain's CDR3 is CASVGVLSTDTQYF. The CDR3 DNA reads TGTGCCAGCGTCGGGGTTCTTAGTACAGATACGCAGTATTTT.

This clonotype showed up just a few times. This rearrangement joins TRBV29-1 to TRBJ2-1, with 10 bases that match TRBD1. Trimming took 7 bases from V and 9 from J; bases not matched to a gene: 6. Germline loops: CDR1 SQVTM, CDR2 ANQGSEA. The CDR3 runs to 12 residues. This CDR3 reads CSARTGGLEQFF. Written as DNA, the CDR3 is TGCAGCGCAAGGACAGGGGGGCTTGAGCAGTTCTTC.

The chain carries TRBV2 and TRBJ2-3; perhaps TRBD2 as D (6 bases). Germline lookup yields CDR1 SNHLY and CDR2 FYNNEI. Trimming cost V 4 bases and J 0 bases, with 11 bases left between them. The CDR3 sequence is 15 residues long. The CDR3: CASSGTTHSTDTQYF. Written as DNA, the CDR3 is TGTGCCAGCAGTGGGACTACCCATAGCACAGATACGCAGTATTTT.